Below, 17 T cell receptor beta chains from the same sample are listed, as sequenced in a study of cytotoxic CD8 clonotypes in ibrutinib-treated CLL. Sequenced by immunoSEQ multiplex PCR; TCRdb stores in-frame clones only, minus some. The table has around 330,000 clones, 67% seen once. Sequenced material: PBMCs, taken after 36 months of ibrutinib treatment. Every receptor here comes from a human donor with chronic lymphocytic leukemia.

A single count supports this clone. The V and J genes are TRBV7-2 and TRBJ1-1; 7 bases align to TRBD1. Per the germline V gene, CDR1 is SGHTA and CDR2 is FQGNSA. The CDR3 sequence is 14 residues long. J was trimmed by 2 bases and V by 5 bases; bases with no gene match: 5. The CDR3 protein is CASSNRQGNTEAFF. The CDR3 bases are TGTGCCAGCAGCAACAGACAGGGCAACACTGAAGCTTTCTTT.

The chain is built from TRBV25-1 and TRBJ2-7; 9 bases line up with TRBD1. The CDR3 totals 15 residues. CDR1 MGHDK and CDR2 SYGVNS come from the germline V gene. V trimming: 4 bases; J trimming: 3 bases; junction bases outside the gene matches: 7. CDR3 residues: CASSGNRDRDYEQYF. CDR3 DNA sequence: TGTGCCAGCAGTGGGAACCGGGACAGGGACTACGAGCAGTACTTC.

J is TRBJ2-4 and V is TRBV5-4; TRBD1 matches 7 bases. CDR3 length equals 14 residues. Germline CDR1 is SGHNT and CDR2 is YYREEE (reference sequence). J lost 7 bases, V lost 2 bases, and 6 bases had no gene match. The CDR3 sequence is CASSFYRGSNIQYF. The CDR3 nucleotides are TGTGCCAGCAGCTTCTACAGGGGTAGTAACATTCAGTACTTC. Combining the CDR3 with reference TRBV5-4 and TRBJ2-4 gives the whole variable domain ETGVTQSPTHLIKTRGQQVTLRCSSQSGHNTVSWYQQALGQGPQFIFQYYREEENGRGNFPPRFSGLQFPNYSSELNVNALELDDSALYLCASSFYRGSNIQYFGAGTRLSVL.

There are a few counts of this clone. The V and J genes are TRBV20-1 and TRBJ2-5; D is unclear. CDR1 is DFQATT and CDR2 is SNEGSKA in the germline V gene (reference sequence). The germline V and J ends were trimmed by 3 bases and 0 bases, with 2 bases remaining between them. The CDR3 totals 11 residues. CDR3 loop: CSASNQETQYF. CDR3 DNA: TGCAGTGCTAGCAACCAAGAGACCCAGTACTTC.

This clone was detected only once. The rearrangement joins TRBV29-1 to TRBJ2-7; TRBD1 matches 10 bases. Germline loops: CDR1 SQVTM, CDR2 ANQGSEA. The CDR3 length is 19 residues. The junction had 25 bases not matched to a gene; V was cut back by 6 bases and J by 5 bases. The CDR3, as DNA: TGCAGCGTCACCCGGAAGGGGGGACAGGGGAAGGCGGGAGCGAACGAGCAGTACTTC. As protein: CSVTRKGGQGKAGANEQYF.

This chain connects TRBV10-3 to TRBJ2-3; D not resolved. Trimming removed 10 bases from V and 5 bases from J, with 10 bases in between. Germline V gene sequence: CDR1 ENHRY, CDR2 SYGVKD. CDR3 length: 11 residues. The CDR3 DNA follows: TGTGCCACACTCTACGTAGATACGCAGTATTTT. This translates into CATLYVDTQYF.

The gene calls are TRBV6-5 and TRBJ2-2; TRBD2 is a possible D gene (7 bases). There are 13 residues in the CDR3. V shed 0 bases and J shed 11 bases, with 10 bases lying between them. CDR1 and CDR2 (germline): MNHEY, SVGAGI. CDR3 loop: CASSYSRGAELFF. The CDR3 DNA sequence: TGTGCCAGCAGTTACTCCCGGGGGGCCGAGCTGTTTTTT.

V and J are TRBV28 and TRBJ1-5; tentative D call: TRBD1 (5 bases). The CDR3 runs to 15 residues. V dropped 3 bases and J dropped 6 bases, with 15 bases sitting between them. The germline V gene encodes CDR1 MDHEN and CDR2 SYDVKM. CDR3 nucleotide sequence: TGTGCCAGCAGTTTTCGGGGGAGGTGGGGTCAGCCCCAGCATTTT. This encodes CASSFRGRWGQPQHF. The full variable domain, with the rest looked up from reference TRBV28 and TRBJ1-5, is DVKVTQSSRYLVKRTGEKVFLECVQDMDHENMFWYRQDPGLGLRLIYFSYDVKMKEKGDIPEGYSVSREKKERFSLILESASTNQTSMYLCASSFRGRWGQPQHFGDGTRLSIL.

The chain uses TRBV6-5 and TRBJ1-2; D might be TRBD1 (5 bases). Germline V gene data show CDR1 as MNHEY and CDR2 as SVGAGI. This CDR3 is built from 14 residues. Trimming left V 6 bases short and J 3 bases short, with 14 bases between. The CDR3 nucleotides are TGTGCCAGCAGAAACGGGGGGTTCGACTATGGCTACACCTTC. Translation: CASRNGGFDYGYTF.

V and J are TRBV6-1 and TRBJ2-7; 7 nucleotides match TRBD2. The CDR3 spans 15 residues. Unmatched junction bases numbered 4, after V lost 2 bases and J lost 0 bases. From germline, CDR1 is MNHNS and CDR2 SASEGT. CDR3 sequence (DNA): TGTGCCAGCAGTGAATGGCGGGGGTTCTCCTACGAGCAGTACTTC. This gives the protein CASSEWRGFSYEQYF.

The chain is built from TRBV5-6 and TRBJ1-2, with D unresolved. Germline CDR1 and CDR2: SGHDT and YYEEEE. This CDR3 region has 17 residues. V lost 2 bases, J lost 4 bases, and 21 bases lay in between. DNA of the CDR3: TGTGCCAGCAGCTTCCGGGCGTCGGGGTGGGATTTCTATGGCTACACCTTC. This codes for CASSFRASGWDFYGYTF.

The CDR3: CASSQGVGRLLYEQYF. Here the CDR3 DNA reads TGCGCCAGCAGCCAAGGGGTCGGGAGGCTCTTGTACGAGCAGTACTTC. The chain has TRBV4-1 and TRBJ2-7; TRBD2 matches at 7 bases. CDR1 is MGHRA, CDR2 YSYEKL, per germline. V lost 1 base to trimming and J lost 4 bases; unmatched junction nucleotides: 10. The CDR3 spans 16 residues.

The chain links TRBV11-2 to TRBJ2-3; tentatively, D is TRBD2 (6 bases). In germline, CDR1 is SGHAT, CDR2 FQNNGV. The CDR3 has 14 residues. Trimming pared 4 bases from V and 1 base from J, leaving 9 bases between. The CDR3 reads CASSSSSGTDTQYF. DNA of the CDR3: TGTGCCAGCAGCTCTTCTAGCGGCACAGATACGCAGTATTTT.

This clone appeared a few times. The sample carries other DNA sequences with the same CDR3. The chain uses TRBV29-1 and TRBJ2-7, with D perhaps TRBD2 (5 bases). Germline V gene lookup returns CDR1 SQVTM and CDR2 ANQGSEA. Between the trimmed V and J ends, which lost 1 base and 2 bases, there was a span of 9 bases. This CDR3 is built from 13 residues. CDR3 nucleotide sequence: TGCAGCGTTGAAGTAGGAGGTACCTACGAGCAGTACTTC. Its translation is CSVEVGGTYEQYF.

The rearrangement links TRBV11-2 to TRBJ2-5; 7 bases match TRBD1. This CDR3 is 14 amino acids long. V lost 3 bases to trimming and J lost 5 bases; unmatched junction nucleotides: 6. From germline, CDR1 is SGHAT and CDR2 FQNNGV. Written as DNA, the CDR3 is TGTGCCAGCAGCTTGGGGACAGTTTTGGAGACCCAGTACTTC. Its translation: CASSLGTVLETQYF.

This clone has a single count. The chain combines TRBV5-4 with TRBJ2-1, with 8 nucleotides matching TRBD1. Trimming took 5 bases from V and 5 from J; bases not matched to a gene: 6. The CDR3 has 14 amino acids. Germline CDR1 SGHNT, CDR2 YYREEE (reference sequence). CDR3 in DNA: TGTGCCAGCAGACCCCGGACAGGGAACAATGAGCAGTTCTTC. Amino acids: CASRPRTGNNEQFF. Full variable domain (rest looked up from reference TRBV5-4 and TRBJ2-1): ETGVTQSPTHLIKTRGQQVTLRCSSQSGHNTVSWYQQALGQGPQFIFQYYREEENGRGNFPPRFSGLQFPNYSSELNVNALELDDSALYLCASRPRTGNNEQFFGPGTRLTVL.

This clone appeared once. The gene calls are TRBV29-1 and TRBJ1-1; D perhaps matches TRBD1 (5 bases). The V end lost 6 bases, the J end lost 1 base, and 18 bases lay between the germline ends. CDR3 size: 15 residues. Per germline, CDR1 SQVTM and CDR2 ANQGSEA. CDR3 region: CSVLTLGRGNTEAFF. Written as DNA, the CDR3 is TGCAGCGTCCTAACGCTAGGGAGGGGGAACACTGAAGCTTTCTTT.